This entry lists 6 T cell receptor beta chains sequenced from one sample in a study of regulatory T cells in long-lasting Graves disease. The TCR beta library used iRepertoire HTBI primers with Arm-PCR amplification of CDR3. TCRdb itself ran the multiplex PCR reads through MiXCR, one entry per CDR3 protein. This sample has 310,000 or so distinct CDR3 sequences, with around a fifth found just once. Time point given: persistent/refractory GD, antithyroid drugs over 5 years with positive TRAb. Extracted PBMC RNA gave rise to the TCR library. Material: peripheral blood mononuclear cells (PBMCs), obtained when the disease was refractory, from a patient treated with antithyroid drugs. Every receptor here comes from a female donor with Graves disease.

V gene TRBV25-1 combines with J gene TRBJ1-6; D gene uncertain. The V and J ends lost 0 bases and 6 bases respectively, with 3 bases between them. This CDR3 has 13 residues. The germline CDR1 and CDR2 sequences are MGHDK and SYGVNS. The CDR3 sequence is CASSEYFNSPLHF. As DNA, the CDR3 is TGTGCCAGCAGTGAATATTTTAATTCACCCCTCCACTTT.

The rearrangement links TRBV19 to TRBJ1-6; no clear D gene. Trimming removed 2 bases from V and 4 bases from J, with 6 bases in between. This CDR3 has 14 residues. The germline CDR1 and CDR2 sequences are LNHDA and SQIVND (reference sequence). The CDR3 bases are TGTGCCAGTAGTATAAGTGCGTATAATTCACCCCTCCACTTT. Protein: CASSISAYNSPLHF.

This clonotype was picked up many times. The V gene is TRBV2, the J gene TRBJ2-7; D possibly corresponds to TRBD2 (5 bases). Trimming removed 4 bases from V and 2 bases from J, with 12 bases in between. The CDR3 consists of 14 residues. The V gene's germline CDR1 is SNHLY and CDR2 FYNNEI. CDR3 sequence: CASSAGLIPYEQYF. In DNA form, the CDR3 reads TGTGCCAGCAGTGCAGGACTGATACCCTACGAGCAGTACTTC. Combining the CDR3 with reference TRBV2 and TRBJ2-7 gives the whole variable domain EPEVTQTPSHQVTQMGQEVILRCVPISNHLYFYWYRQILGQKVEFLVSFYNNEISEKSEIFDDQFSVERPDGSNFTLKIRSTKLEDSAMYFCASSAGLIPYEQYFGPGTRLTVT.

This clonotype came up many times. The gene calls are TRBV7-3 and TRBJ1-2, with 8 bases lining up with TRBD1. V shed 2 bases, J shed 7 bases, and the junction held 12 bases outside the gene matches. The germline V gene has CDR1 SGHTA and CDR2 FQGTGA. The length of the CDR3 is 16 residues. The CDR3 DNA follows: TGTGCCAGCAGCTTACGCGGGACAGGCTTTTTCACTGGCTACACCTTC. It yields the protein CASSLRGTGFFTGYTF.

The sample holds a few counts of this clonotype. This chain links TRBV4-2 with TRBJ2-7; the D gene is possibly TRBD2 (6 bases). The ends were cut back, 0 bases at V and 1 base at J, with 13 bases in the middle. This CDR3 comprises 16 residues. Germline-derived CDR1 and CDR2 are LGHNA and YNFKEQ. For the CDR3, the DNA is TGTGCCAGCAGCCAAGACGAAGGACTACCTTCCTACGAGCAGTACTTC. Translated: CASSQDEGLPSYEQYF.

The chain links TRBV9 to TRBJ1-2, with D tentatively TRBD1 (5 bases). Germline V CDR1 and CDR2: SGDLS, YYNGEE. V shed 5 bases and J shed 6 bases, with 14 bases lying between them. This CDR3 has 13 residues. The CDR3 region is CASREGMNHGYTF. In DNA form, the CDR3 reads TGTGCCAGCAGGGAGGGGATGAATCATGGCTACACCTTC.